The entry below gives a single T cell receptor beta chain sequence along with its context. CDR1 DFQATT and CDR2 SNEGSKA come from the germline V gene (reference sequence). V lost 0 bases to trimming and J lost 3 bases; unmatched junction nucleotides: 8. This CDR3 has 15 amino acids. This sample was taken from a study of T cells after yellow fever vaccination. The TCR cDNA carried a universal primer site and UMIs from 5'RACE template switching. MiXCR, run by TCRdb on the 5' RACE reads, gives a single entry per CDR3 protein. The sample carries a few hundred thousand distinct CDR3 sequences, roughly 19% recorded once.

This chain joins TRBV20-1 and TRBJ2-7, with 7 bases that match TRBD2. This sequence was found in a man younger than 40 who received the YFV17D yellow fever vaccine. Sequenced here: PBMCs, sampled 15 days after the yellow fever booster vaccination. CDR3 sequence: CSARDSLAGLYEQYF. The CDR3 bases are TGCAGTGCTAGAGATTCGTTAGCGGGCCTCTACGAGCAGTACTTC.